The 21 T cell receptor beta chains presented below share a single source sample, sequenced in a study of blood T cells in healthy people across ages. Primed by a sample-barcoded 5' primer and a J-beta primer mix, a second PCR proceeded for about 6 to 12 cycles. Via MiXCR, TCRdb re-called the 5' RACE reads, giving one row per CDR3 protein. The sample contains about 800,000 distinct CDR3 sequences, roughly 25% of which appear only once. This same sample was also part of a study on T cells of mothers and their children.

Sequencing was performed on blood. Receptor source: a boy aged 5-17 years in good health.

The chain combines TRBV7-3 with TRBJ2-5, with TRBD2 identical over 10 bases. The J call may be incorrect, as the DNA end agrees better with TRBJ2-1. The CDR3 consists of 15 residues. The germline V gene has CDR1 SGHTA and CDR2 FQGTGA. CDR3 region: CASSPSGGPYNEQFF. CDR3 DNA: TGTGCCAGCAGCCCTAGCGGGGGCCCCTACAATGAGCAGTTCTTC.

On this clonotype: One end of the junction varies from germline; a read error may be responsible. This chain links TRBV27 with TRBJ2-3; D gene uncertain. CDR1 is MNHEY and CDR2 is SMNVEV in the germline V gene (reference sequence). The CDR3 runs to 13 residues. CDR3 DNA sequence: TGTGCCAGCAGTCTCTCGGGTTTGTATACCCAGTATTTT. Protein product: CASSLSGLYTQYF.

The genes are TRBV10-3 and TRBJ2-7, with D hard to call. Per the germline V gene, CDR1 is ENHRY and CDR2 is SYGVKD. The CDR3 loop spans 14 amino acids. Deletions cut 0 bases from V and 5 bases from J, with 11 bases between. CDR3 loop: CAISESMGSHEQYF. CDR3 DNA: TGTGCCATCAGTGAGTCGATGGGATCCCACGAGCAGTACTTC.

Details on this clonotype: An end of the junction differs from the germline gene, which may be a read error. The CDR3 protein is CASSLELAGGSDEQLF. DNA of the CDR3: TGCGCCAGCAGCTTGGAGCTAGCGGGAGGCAGCGATGAGCAGCTCTTC. The gene calls are TRBV5-1 and TRBJ2-1, with 11 nucleotides matching TRBD2. The CDR3 totals 16 residues. Germline V gene data show CDR1 as SGHRS and CDR2 as YFSETQ.

There are a few counts of this clonotype. The CDR3 nucleotides read TGCGCCAGCAGCCAGAGGGGGGGGGACACAGATACGCAGTATTTT. Translation gives CASSQRGGDTDTQYF. The chain recombines TRBV4-3 with TRBJ2-3; the D gene is possibly TRBD2 (7 bases). This CDR3 region has 15 residues. CDR1 is LGHNA and CDR2 is YSLEER in the germline V gene. V gave up 3 bases and J gave up 2 bases, with 12 bases separating them.

This clonotype was found a few times. CDR3 coding DNA: TGTGCCACCACGACTAGCGGGAGCCACGAGCAGTACTTC. Amino acids: CATTTSGSHEQYF. This chain links TRBV28 with TRBJ2-5; 12 nucleotides line up with TRBD2. The tail of the sequence fits TRBJ2-7 better, so the J call may be wrong. In germline, CDR1 is MDHEN, CDR2 SYDVKM. The CDR3 is 13 residues long.

This clonotype was detected only a few times. The chain is built from TRBV7-9 and TRBJ1-1; D call uncertain. CDR1 is SEHNR and CDR2 is FQNEAQ in the germline V gene (reference sequence). With 3 bases removed from V and 6 bases from J, the gap between germline ends came to 11 bases. The CDR3 extends over 13 amino acids. CDR3 sequence: CASSLFREAEAFF. CDR3 in DNA: TGTGCCAGCAGCTTGTTTCGGGAGGCTGAAGCTTTCTTT.

This clonotype was picked up a small number of times. The V and J genes are TRBV14 and TRBJ2-5, with D tentatively TRBD2 (6 bases). The CDR3 totals 15 residues. Trimming cost V 4 bases and J 11 bases, with 23 bases left between them. Germline-derived CDR1 and CDR2 are SGHDN and FVKESK. The CDR3 region has the DNA TGTGCCAGCAGCCCTCGGACTACTAATCTACGGGAGCAGTACTTC. Encoded protein: CASSPRTTNLREQYF.

This CDR3 is CASSSGTPTETQYF. In nucleotides, the CDR3 is TGCGCCAGCAGCTCCGGGACACCGACAGAGACCCAGTACTTC. The chain has TRBV5-1 and TRBJ2-5, with a weak D call TRBD1 (6 bases). Per the germline V gene, CDR1 is SGHRS and CDR2 is YFSETQ. With 3 bases removed from V and 4 bases from J, the gap between germline ends came to 13 bases. The CDR3 length is 14 residues.

The V and J genes are TRBV20-1 and TRBJ2-7; 11 nucleotides agree with TRBD2. J was trimmed by 13 bases and V by 2 bases; bases with no gene match: 10. The germline V gene encodes CDR1 DFQATT and CDR2 SNEGSKA (reference sequence). The CDR3 is 13 residues long. CDR3 coding DNA: TGCAGTGCTAGACCCCCCTCTAGCGGGAGGATATACTTC. Its protein product is CSARPPSSGRIYF.

This clonotype was observed at least ten times. The chain carries TRBV18 and TRBJ1-5, with 7 nucleotides matching TRBD1. This CDR3 is 16 amino acids long. Germline V lookup: CDR1 KGHSH, CDR2 LQKENI. The V segment lost 2 bases and the J segment 6 bases; nucleotides outside the gene matches: 10. CDR3 residues: CASSPVASGGGQPQHF. In DNA form, the CDR3 reads TGTGCCAGCTCACCAGTTGCGTCAGGGGGGGGTCAGCCCCAGCATTTT.

J is TRBJ1-1 and V is TRBV28; D is possibly TRBD1 (5 bases). There are 15 residues in the CDR3. Trimming removed 6 bases from V and 1 base from J, with 15 bases in between. In germline, CDR1 is MDHEN, CDR2 SYDVKM. CDR3 protein: CASRDQGTGNTEAFF. Written as DNA, the CDR3 is TGTGCCAGCAGGGATCAGGGTACAGGGAACACTGAAGCTTTCTTT.

This clonotype was counted a few times. The gene calls are TRBV19 and TRBJ1-1; D perhaps matches TRBD1 (6 bases). V was pared by 7 bases and J by 6 bases, with 24 bases between. This CDR3 has 16 amino acids. Germline CDR1 is LNHDA and CDR2 is SQIVND (reference sequence). CDR3 in DNA: TGTGCCAGTACCCCTTACAGGGTTAAGTTGTCAGCTGAAGCTTTCTTT. Encoded protein: CASTPYRVKLSAEAFF.

This chain links TRBV4-1 with TRBJ2-5, with D maybe TRBD2 (5 bases). V shed 3 bases and J shed 4 bases, with 15 bases lying between them. The V gene's germline CDR1 is MGHRA and CDR2 YSYEKL. The CDR3 extends over 15 amino acids. The CDR3 protein is CASSQTLTGRETQYF. CDR3 bases: TGCGCCAGCAGCCAGACCCTGACGGGGAGAGAGACCCAGTACTTC.

This chain links TRBV24-1 with TRBJ2-1; D tentatively fits TRBD1 or TRBD2 (6 bases each). V was shortened by 9 bases and J by 7 bases, with 15 bases between the two germline ends. The CDR3 totals 13 residues. The germline gives CDR1 KGHDR, CDR2 SFDVKD. The DNA of the CDR3 is TGTGCCACCGGACGGGGGCAGACGAATGAGCAGTTCTTC. Encoded protein: CATGRGQTNEQFF.

This clonotype was counted a few times. This chain uses TRBV24-1 with TRBJ2-5, with 10 nucleotides matching TRBD2. This CDR3 comprises 15 residues. Germline values: CDR1 KGHDR, CDR2 SFDVKD. V gave up 3 bases and J gave up 5 bases; unmatched junction bases: 5. CDR3 in amino acids: CATSDPSGRWETQYF. CDR3 in DNA: TGTGCCACCAGTGATCCTAGCGGGAGATGGGAGACCCAGTACTTC.

This clonotype was observed a few times. The rearrangement uses TRBV6-6 and TRBJ2-3; D gene uncertain. Germline V gene sequence: CDR1 MNHNY, CDR2 SVGAGI (reference sequence). Trimming stripped 5 bases from V and 5 bases from J, with 14 bases between. This CDR3 spans 14 amino acids. CDR3 nucleotides: TGTGCCAGCAGTCTCAATGGGTTAATAGATACGCAGTATTTT. Residues: CASSLNGLIDTQYF.

This chain joins TRBV7-9 and TRBJ2-3; 11 nucleotides match TRBD2. CDR3 length equals 17 residues. Germline V gene data show CDR1 as SEHNR and CDR2 as FQNEAQ (reference sequence). Trimming took 5 bases from V and 2 from J; bases not matched to a gene: 9. CDR3 sequence (DNA): TGTGCCAGCAGCCATAGCGGGAGGGCCATTGTCACAGATACGCAGTATTTT. Protein product: CASSHSGRAIVTDTQYF.

The chain couples TRBV7-9 to TRBJ2-5; D call uncertain. The J call may be mistaken, given a closer DNA end match to TRBJ2-1. Per the germline V gene, CDR1 is SEHNR and CDR2 is FQNEAQ (reference sequence). There are 13 residues in the CDR3. The CDR3 loop reads CASSRADYNEQFF. For the CDR3, the DNA is TGTGCCAGCAGCCGCGCCGACTACAATGAGCAGTTCTTC.

V usage is TRBV7-3 and J usage is TRBJ2-1, with TRBD2 identical over 7 bases. V shed 1 base and J 3 bases; nucleotides not matched to a gene: 6. The CDR3 sequence is 16 residues long. Germline loops: CDR1 SGHTA, CDR2 FQGTGA. CDR3 nucleotides: TGTGCCAGCAGCTTAAGTGCGGGAGTTGGCTACAATGAGCAGTTCTTC. Translating it yields CASSLSAGVGYNEQFF.

This clonotype was recorded a few times. The chain uses TRBV11-2 and TRBJ2-5; 7 bases line up with TRBD2. V was pared by 0 bases and J by 4 bases, with 5 bases of the junction left unmatched. The CDR3 spans 15 residues. CDR1 and CDR2 (germline): SGHAT, FQNNGV. CDR3 region: CASSLDGGRGETQYF. Written as DNA, the CDR3 is TGTGCCAGCAGCTTAGATGGGGGGAGGGGAGAGACCCAGTACTTC.